The clone carrying this T cell receptor beta chain was detected once. Profiled with immunoSEQ multiplex PCR; TCRdb holds only in-frame clones, not every one. The sample contains 200,000 to 250,000 clones, 81% of which appear only once. The entry originates in a study of blood T cell repertoires in COVID-19. Study context: COVID-19 samples collected from the United States, Italy and Spain covered acute and convalescent phases. Nucleic acid was either cDNA or gDNA, and it came from T cells, B-cell-depleted T cells, or PBMCs.

Sequenced material: PBMCs or T cells enriched from blood (not recorded which). This sequence originates from a woman aged 50 to 60 with acute COVID-19.

The CDR3 reads CASSPGTVETQYF. The CDR3 DNA reads TGTGCCAGCAGCCCCGGGACAGTGGAGACCCAGTACTTC. V gene TRBV5-5 combines with J gene TRBJ2-5, with 7 nucleotides matching TRBD1. The CDR3 contains 13 residues. V lost 4 bases, J lost 5 bases, and 5 bases stayed unmatched. Germline CDR1 SGHKS, CDR2 YYEKEE (reference sequence).